What follows are 16 T cell receptor beta chains derived from one specimen sequenced in a study of long-term antiretroviral therapy in people with HIV. Sequencing used immunoSEQ v3.0 at survey level. TCRdb's copy holds only in-frame clones and misses some; the assay was immunoSEQ multiplex PCR. Among some 25,000 clones listed, over 70% were seen once. The source material was unsorted PBMCs, sampled 3 years after starting antiretroviral therapy. These receptor sequences come from a man aged 18 to 29 with HIV.

V and J are TRBV28 and TRBJ2-7, with 7 bases that match TRBD1. Germline CDR1 is MDHEN and CDR2 is SYDVKM. Losses at the gene ends were 6 bases for V and 11 bases for J; bases not matched to a gene: 28. The CDR3 length is 18 residues. The CDR3 region is CASSPFFAGGERHTLEYF. The CDR3 region has the DNA TGTGCCAGCAGCCCCTTTTTCGCAGGGGGAGAACGCCATACGTTGGAGTACTTC.

The chain carries TRBV6-1 and TRBJ2-7; TRBD1 or TRBD2 may be the D gene (5 bases each). V was trimmed by 0 bases and J by 3 bases, leaving 9 bases between them. The germline gives CDR1 MNHNS, CDR2 SASEGT. This CDR3 is 14 amino acids long. The CDR3: CASSEAGESYEQYF. CDR3 nucleotide sequence: TGTGCCAGCAGTGAAGCGGGGGAGAGCTACGAGCAGTACTTC.

The V and J genes are TRBV28 and TRBJ2-3, with 9 bases identical to TRBD1. The germline gives CDR1 MDHEN, CDR2 SYDVKM. This CDR3 is 15 amino acids long. J was trimmed by 1 base and V by 6 bases; bases with no gene match: 5. The CDR3 coding sequence is TGTGCCAGCAGAGGAGGGGACAGGGGCACAGATACGCAGTATTTT. Its translation is CASRGGDRGTDTQYF.

This chain joins TRBV9 and TRBJ2-5, with TRBD1 matching over 8 bases. This CDR3 is built from 13 residues. Per germline, CDR1 SGDLS and CDR2 YYNGEE. J gave up 7 bases and V 6 bases, and 8 bases lay outside the gene matches. As DNA, the CDR3 is TGTGCCAGCAATGACAGGGGCGTGGGGACCCAGTACTTC. The encoded protein is CASNDRGVGTQYF.

The rearrangement links TRBV28 to TRBJ2-6, with 9 bases that match TRBD1. Losses at the gene ends were 5 bases for V and 2 bases for J; bases not matched to a gene: 1. The CDR3 runs to 15 residues. CDR1 is MDHEN and CDR2 is SYDVKM in the germline V gene. In DNA form, the CDR3 reads TGTGCCAGCAGTCACAGGGGGCCTGGGGCCAACGTCCTGACTTTC. This sequence encodes CASSHRGPGANVLTF. Supplemented by reference TRBV28 and TRBJ2-6, the full variable domain reads DVKVTQSSRYLVKRTGEKVFLECVQDMDHENMFWYRQDPGLGLRLIYFSYDVKMKEKGDIPEGYSVSREKKERFSLILESASTNQTSMYLCASSHRGPGANVLTFGAGSRLTVL.

This chain's CDR3 is CASSEGARLDNEQFF. Written as DNA, the CDR3 is TGCGCCAGCAGCGAGGGGGCTCGGTTGGACAATGAGCAGTTCTTC. The chain employs TRBV5-1 and TRBJ2-1; 7 positions agree with TRBD1. Germline V gives CDR1 SGHRS, CDR2 YFSETQ. This CDR3 has 15 residues. V lost 4 bases, J lost 5 bases, and 9 bases stayed unmatched.

The chain combines TRBV28 with TRBJ1-5, with D tentatively TRBD1 (5 bases). V lost 9 bases, J lost 7 bases, and 13 bases lay in between. Looked up from germline, CDR1 is MDHEN and CDR2 is SYDVKM. The CDR3 has 12 residues. CDR3 residues: CASSGHLQPQHF. The CDR3 DNA sequence: TGTGCCAGTTCTGGACATCTCCAGCCCCAGCATTTT.

The chain carries TRBV28 and TRBJ1-2; D perhaps matches TRBD1 (6 bases). From germline, CDR1 is MDHEN and CDR2 SYDVKM. There are 16 residues in the CDR3. The ends were cut back, 2 bases at V and 1 base at J, with 14 bases in the middle. CDR3: CASSLTSGGLNYGYTF. CDR3 nucleotides: TGTGCCAGCAGTTTAACCTCGGGGGGGCTTAACTATGGCTACACCTTC.

The chain uses TRBV5-1 and TRBJ1-2; no firm D call. Germline V gene data show CDR1 as SGHRS and CDR2 as YFSETQ. V was pared by 4 bases and J by 4 bases, with 14 bases between. CDR3 size: 14 residues. CDR3 bases: TGCGCCAGCAGCCCGGACCGGTTGGGCTATGGCTACACCTTC. It yields the protein CASSPDRLGYGYTF.

V usage is TRBV9 and J usage is TRBJ2-3; 14 bases agree with TRBD2. In germline, CDR1 is SGDLS, CDR2 YYNGEE. After removal of 4 bases from V and 5 bases from J, the junction contained 6 bases not matched to a gene. CDR3 length: 16 amino acids. Written as DNA, the CDR3 is TGTGCCAGCAGCACAACGACTAGCGGGGGGGTAGATACGCAGTATTTT. The encoded protein is CASSTTTSGGVDTQYF. The complete variable domain, with remaining parts taken from reference TRBV9 and TRBJ2-3, reads DSGVTQTPKHLITATGQRVTLRCSPRSGDLSVYWYQQSLDQGLQFLIQYYNGEERAKGNILERFSAQQFPDLHSELNLSSLELGDSALYFCASSTTTSGGVDTQYFGPGTRLTVL.

This sequence joins TRBV5-4 and TRBJ2-2, with unresolved D. V was clipped by 4 bases and J by 1 base, with 2 bases between them. Germline CDR1 SGHNT, CDR2 YYREEE (reference sequence). This CDR3 contains 12 residues. CDR3 nucleotide sequence: TGTGCCAGCAGCCAGAACACCGGGGAGCTGTTTTTT. Residues: CASSQNTGELFF.

The chain combines TRBV30 with TRBJ2-4; perhaps TRBD2 as D (5 bases). CDR1 and CDR2 (germline): GTSNPN, SVGIG (reference sequence). The V gene lost 2 bases and the J gene lost 7 bases, with 12 bases spanning the gap. CDR3 size: 13 residues. As DNA, the CDR3 is TGTGCCTGGAGTCCGTACACGGGGAACATTCAGTACTTC. This sequence encodes CAWSPYTGNIQYF.

This clone was counted a few times. The rearrangement links TRBV5-5 to TRBJ1-5; D remains unclear. Trimming shortened V by 1 base and J by 6 bases, and 8 bases separated the two germline ends. This CDR3 is 13 amino acids long. Germline CDR1 and CDR2: SGHKS and YYEKEE (reference sequence). CDR3 amino acids: CASSLLPAQPQHF. The CDR3 region has the DNA TGTGCCAGCAGCTTGTTGCCGGCTCAGCCCCAGCATTTT. Complete variable domain (other parts from reference TRBV5-5 and TRBJ1-5): DAGVTQSPTHLIKTRGQQVTLRCSPISGHKSVSWYQQVLGQGPQFIFQYYEKEERGRGNFPDRFSARQFPNYSSELNVNALLLGDSALYLCASSLLPAQPQHFGDGTRLSIL.

The chain uses TRBV6-4 and TRBJ2-1; D gene unclear. The CDR3 has 13 amino acids. V shed 2 bases and J shed 3 bases, with 5 bases lying between them. Looked up from germline, CDR1 is MRHNA and CDR2 is SNTAGT. The CDR3 is CASSDGDYNEQFF. CDR3 bases: TGTGCCAGCAGTGACGGGGACTACAATGAGCAGTTCTTC.

The genes are TRBV25-1 and TRBJ2-5; no firm D call. The CDR3 runs to 10 residues. V lost 5 bases to trimming and J lost 5 bases, with 3 bases between them. The germline CDR1 and CDR2 sequences are MGHDK and SYGVNS. In nucleotides, the CDR3 is TGTGCCAGCAGTCGGGAGACCCAGTACTTC. It codes for CASSRETQYF.

This chain uses TRBV5-1 with TRBJ1-1; 7 nucleotides align to TRBD1. Trimming cost V 0 bases and J 0 bases; bases outside gene matches: 5. This CDR3 is built from 16 residues. Germline assignment: CDR1 SGHRS and CDR2 YFSETQ. The CDR3 loop is CASSLAGDRLNTEAFF. The CDR3 DNA sequence: TGCGCCAGCAGCTTGGCGGGGGACAGATTGAACACTGAAGCTTTCTTT.